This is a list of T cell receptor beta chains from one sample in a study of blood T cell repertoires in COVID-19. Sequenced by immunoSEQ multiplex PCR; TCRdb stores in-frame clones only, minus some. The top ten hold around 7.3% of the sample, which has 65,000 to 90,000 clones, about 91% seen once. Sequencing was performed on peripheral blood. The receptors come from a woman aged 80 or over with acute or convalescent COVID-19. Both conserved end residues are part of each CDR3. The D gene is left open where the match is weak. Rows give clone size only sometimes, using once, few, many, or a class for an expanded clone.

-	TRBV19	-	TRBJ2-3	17	CASSSGGMGTSTDTQYF	TGTGCCAGTAGTAGCGGCGGTATGGGGACAAGTACAGATACGCAGTATTTT
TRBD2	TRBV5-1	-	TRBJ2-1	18	CASTPGTSLGFGYNEQFF	TGCGCCAGCACCCCCGGGACTAGCCTTGGATTTGGATACAATGAGCAGTTCTTC
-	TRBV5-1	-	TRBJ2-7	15	CASSLAQGVGGEQYF	TGCGCCAGCAGCTTGGCCCAGGGGGTTGGAGGGGAGCAGTACTTC
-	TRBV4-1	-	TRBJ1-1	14	CASSQPTAYTEAFF	TGCGCCAGCAGCCAACCGACAGCCTACACTGAAGCTTTCTTT
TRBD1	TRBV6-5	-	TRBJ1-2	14	CASRGTGANYGYTF	TGTGCCAGCAGGGGGACAGGGGCTAACTATGGCTACACCTTC
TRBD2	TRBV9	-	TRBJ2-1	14	CASSVRLAGDEQFF	TGTGCCAGCAGCGTAAGGTTAGCGGGGGATGAGCAGTTCTTC
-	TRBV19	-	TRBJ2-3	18	CASSIKPLEQTSTDTQYF	TGTGCCAGTAGTATAAAGCCCCTCGAGCAAACTAGCACAGATACGCAGTATTTT
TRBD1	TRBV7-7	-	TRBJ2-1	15	CASSFGTETYNEQFF	TGTGCTAGCAGCTTCGGGACAGAGACCTACAATGAGCAGTTCTTC
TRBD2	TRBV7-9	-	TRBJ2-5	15	CASSSGRAYQETQYF	TGTGCCAGCAGCTCTGGGAGGGCATACCAAGAGACCCAGTACTTC
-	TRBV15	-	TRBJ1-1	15	CATSIEGTMNTEAFF	TGTGCCACCAGCATTGAGGGGACAATGAACACTGAAGCTTTCTTT
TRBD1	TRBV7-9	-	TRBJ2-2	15	CASTPGQGYSGELFF	TGTGCCAGCACCCCGGGACAGGGCTATTCCGGGGAGCTGTTTTTT
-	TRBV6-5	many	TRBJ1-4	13	CATGGRRNEKLFF	TGTGCCACCGGGGGACGGAGGAATGAAAAACTGTTTTTT
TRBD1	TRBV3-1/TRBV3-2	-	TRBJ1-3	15	CASSQRGGQGNTIYF	TGTGCCAGCAGCCAAAGGGGGGGACAGGGCAACACCATATATTTT
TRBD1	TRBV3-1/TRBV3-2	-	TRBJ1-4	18	CASSHRAGPDRGDEKLFF	TGTGCCAGCAGCCACAGAGCCGGTCCGGACAGGGGAGATGAAAAACTGTTTTTT
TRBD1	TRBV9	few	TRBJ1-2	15	CASSVAGQGAGGYTF	TGTGCCAGCAGCGTAGCGGGACAGGGGGCAGGTGGCTACACCTTC
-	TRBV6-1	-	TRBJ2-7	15	CASSFAGAPAGEQYF	TGTGCCAGCAGTTTCGCAGGGGCTCCGGCTGGGGAGCAGTACTTC
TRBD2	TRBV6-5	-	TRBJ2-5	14	CASSINRRGETQYF	TGTGCCAGCAGTATAAATCGGCGGGGGGAGACCCAGTACTTC
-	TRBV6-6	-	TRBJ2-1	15	CASSPQRQANNEQFF	TGTGCCAGCAGCCCACAAAGGCAAGCGAACAATGAGCAGTTCTTC
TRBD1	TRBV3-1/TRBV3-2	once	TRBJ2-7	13	CARSRDRDGEQYF	TGTGCCAGGTCCCGGGACAGGGACGGCGAGCAGTACTTC
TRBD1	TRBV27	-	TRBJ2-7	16	CASSMITGTGIDEQYF	TGTGCCAGCAGCATGATAACCGGGACAGGGATCGACGAGCAGTACTTC
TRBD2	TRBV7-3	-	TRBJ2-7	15	CASSLLAGESYEQYF	TGTGCCAGCAGCCTACTAGCGGGTGAATCCTACGAGCAGTACTTC
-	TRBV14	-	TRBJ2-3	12	CASSQDGGTQYF	TGTGCCAGCAGCCAAGATGGCGGTACGCAGTATTTT
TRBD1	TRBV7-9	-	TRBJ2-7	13	CASSSGQTGEQYF	TGTGCCAGCAGCTCGGGACAGACTGGGGAGCAGTACTTC
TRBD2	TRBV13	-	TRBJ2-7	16	CASSLRSGGLSYEQYF	TGTGCCAGCAGCTTACGGTCGGGGGGGCTCTCCTACGAGCAGTACTTC
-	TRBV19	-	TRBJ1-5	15	CASSTNRGSNQPQHF	TGTGCCAGTAGTACCAATCGAGGTAGCAATCAGCCCCAGCATTTT
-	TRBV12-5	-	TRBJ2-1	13	CASGLDRGGEQFF	TGTGCTAGTGGTTTGGATCGCGGTGGTGAGCAGTTCTTC
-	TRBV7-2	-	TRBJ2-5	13	CASSRSGEETQYF	TGTGCCAGCAGCCGGAGTGGGGAGGAGACCCAGTACTTC
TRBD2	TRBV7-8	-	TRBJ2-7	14	CASSRKRGPYEQYF	TGTGCCAGCAGCCGGAAGCGGGGGCCCTACGAGCAGTACTTC
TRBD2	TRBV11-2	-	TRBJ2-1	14	CASRAGLTRDEQFF	TGTGCCTCGCGAGCGGGGCTAACTAGGGATGAGCAGTTCTTC
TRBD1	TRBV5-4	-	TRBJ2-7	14	CASSFPDRVGEQYF	TGTGCCAGCAGCTTCCCCGACAGGGTTGGGGAGCAGTACTTC
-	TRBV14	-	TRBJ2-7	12	CASSPPGYEQYF	TGTGCCAGCAGCCCCCCGGGTTACGAGCAGTACTTC
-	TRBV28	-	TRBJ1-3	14	CASSSGGSGNTIYF	TGTGCCAGCAGTTCGGGGGGCTCTGGAAACACCATATATTTT
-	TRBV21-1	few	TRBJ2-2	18	CASSKITESPGGVGELFF	TGTGCCAGCAGCAAGATCACAGAGTCTCCAGGTGGTGTTGGGGAGCTGTTTTTT